The entry below gives a single T cell receptor (beta chain) sequence along with its context. What this receptor recognizes is not known. No qualities accompany the bases; no much larger clone lies one base away. The entry originates in a study of blood T cell repertoires in COVID-19 (dated by TCRdb to between 2020 and 2021). Regarding the study in general: The collaborator samples originated in the United States, Italy and Spain and spanned the acute and convalescent phases of COVID-19. The prospective study material was composed of cDNA or gDNA derived from T cells, B-cell-depleted T cells, or PBMCs. Deeply sampled blood TCRbeta repertoires from subjects exposed to, actively infected with, or recovered from COVID-19 were included in the dataset. The repertoires were released in a freely available public database meant as a resource for research on the immune response to SARS-CoV-2. The samples were drawn from two sources: the first 160 participants of the ongoing ImmuneRACE study, and 1,254 subjects contributed by 6 global collaborators. The sample metadata nearly always contained a de-identified subject ID, COVID-19 status, age in years and sex. HLA class I and class II types, where available, came from metadata supplied by the sample provider rather than from assay-based typing. Summary of the overall study and its limitations: The quantity of clinical and demographic metadata differed by source and by participant and was supplied without curation.

At one collaborating source in Seattle, patients were enrolled during active infection and were followed longitudinally through the course of disease. Each collaborating institution followed its own protocols to collect whole blood in K2EDTA tubes. Collaborator samples were shipped for TCRbeta analysis as frozen whole blood, isolated PBMCs, or DNA extracted from either sample type. The germline ends are 13 bases apart after V is trimmed by 5 bases and J by 10 bases. The CDR3 covers 11 residues, taking in both the cysteine and the phenylalanine. Left in the record is the CDR3 DNA by itself, 33 bases read in frame from the first base. CDR1 SQVTM and CDR2 ANQGSEA are derived from the germline V gene. TCRbeta CDR3 regions were amplified from genomic DNA by means of the immunoSEQ Assay, a bias-controlled multiplex PCR. The original methods were these. The number of nucleated cells in each sample was estimated from the amplification of reference gene primers within the assay. Sequence reads were collapsed and filtered to measure the absolute abundance of every unique TCRbeta CDR3 rearrangement. For each sample, productive Simpson clonality was calculated by taking the square root of Simpson's diversity index across productive rearrangements. TCRdb took this table from immuneACCESS and kept in-frame rearrangements with V and J called. Such tables lack part of the clones; where checked against another copy, unresolved V genes explain under half of the gap, and the rest is unexplained. V, J and clone size derive from that table, while D and trimming were established from the DNA sequence. The sample table holds hundreds of thousands of clones, of which 89% were seen once. Jointly, the top ten make up around 3% of the sample.

The source of this sequence is a woman aged 30 to 39 with COVID-19, enrolled during active disease. The rearrangement joined TRBV29-1 to TRBJ2-3; the D gene cannot be resolved reliably. Source material: peripheral blood. For the CDR3, the sequence is CSVPLGHPQYF. Here is the DNA: TGCAGCGTTCCCCTAGGCCATCCGCAGTATTTT.